A single sample is the source of the 20 T cell receptor beta chains below, sequenced in a study of memory CD4+ T cells and cytomegalovirus serostatus. Single viable CD3+CD4+CD8-CD45RO+ cells were sorted as the memory CD4+ T cells. Sequencing used immunoSEQ multiplex PCR; TCRdb keeps in-frame clones, though not all of them. Of about 50,000 clones listed, 82% are singletons. Specimen: memory CD4+ T cells from blood. All receptors come from an adult in good health and CMV-seronegative.

This chain uses TRBV6-1 with TRBJ1-5; 7 positions agree with TRBD1. Losses at the gene ends were 4 bases for V and 0 bases for J; bases not matched to a gene: 9. The CDR3 has 17 amino acids. CDR1 is MNHNS and CDR2 is SASEGT in the germline V gene. CDR3: CASSGEGTANSNQPQHF. The DNA of the CDR3 is TGTGCCAGCAGTGGGGAAGGGACAGCTAATAGCAATCAGCCCCAGCATTTT.

The gene calls are TRBV27 and TRBJ2-7; TRBD1 is a possible D gene (6 bases). The CDR3 is 15 residues long. Looked up from germline, CDR1 is MNHEY and CDR2 is SMNVEV (reference sequence). V dropped 5 bases and J dropped 4 bases, with 18 bases sitting between them. For the CDR3, the DNA is TGTGCCAGCAGTCCCCGGGACATCGCGGCATACGAGCAGTACTTC. It yields the protein CASSPRDIAAYEQYF.

The V call is TRBV10-3, the J call TRBJ2-7; 8 bases are a match to TRBD2. This CDR3 comprises 15 residues. The V and J ends lost 3 bases and 0 bases, in that order; junction bases with no gene match: 4. CDR1 and CDR2 (germline): ENHRY, SYGVKD. CDR3 protein: CAISDVAGSSYEQYF. The CDR3 DNA reads TGTGCCATCAGTGATGTAGCGGGGTCCTCCTACGAGCAGTACTTC.

In its sample, this clone was seen once. The chain uses TRBV28 and TRBJ1-2; 8 nucleotides line up with TRBD1. Germline V gives CDR1 MDHEN, CDR2 SYDVKM. The junction had 12 bases not matched to a gene; V was cut back by 6 bases and J by 6 bases. This CDR3 region has 15 residues. CDR3 loop: CASSSQGQVGDGYTF. In nucleotides, the CDR3 is TGTGCCAGCAGCTCTCAGGGACAGGTGGGCGATGGCTACACCTTC.

V gene TRBV7-3 combines with J gene TRBJ2-3, with D perhaps TRBD2 (7 bases). From germline, CDR1 is SGHTA and CDR2 FQGTGA. Trimming took 5 bases from V and 6 from J, leaving 15 bases between them. The CDR3 extends over 14 amino acids. Here the CDR3 reads CASSLAGAADTQYF. DNA of the CDR3: TGTGCCAGCAGCCTCGCGGGGGCCGCCGATACGCAGTATTTT.

This chain connects TRBV23-1 to TRBJ2-5; 7 nucleotides line up with TRBD2. TRBV23-1 has ORF status, its function being uncertain. The CDR3 has 15 amino acids. V lost 2 bases, J lost 2 bases, and 5 bases stayed unmatched. The DNA of the CDR3 is TGCGCCAGCAGTCAAGAGGAGGGACTACAAGAGACCCAGTACTTC. This sequence encodes CASSQEEGLQETQYF.

The chain is built from TRBV7-2 and TRBJ2-2, with D perhaps TRBD2 (5 bases). V lost 5 bases, J lost 1 base, and 11 bases lay in between. This CDR3 is built from 15 residues. Per germline, CDR1 SGHTA and CDR2 FQGNSA. CDR3 loop: CASSQSRVNTGELFF. DNA for the CDR3: TGTGCCAGCAGCCAATCGCGGGTGAACACCGGGGAGCTGTTTTTT.

This chain links TRBV5-6 with TRBJ1-2, with D uncertain. Trimming removed 0 bases from V and 0 bases from J, with 3 bases in between. The CDR3 contains 13 residues. Germline V CDR1 and CDR2: SGHDT, YYEEEE. The CDR3 is CASSLGANYGYTF. In DNA form, the CDR3 reads TGTGCCAGCAGCTTGGGAGCTAACTATGGCTACACCTTC.

V and J are TRBV5-1 and TRBJ1-5; 8 positions agree with TRBD1. Germline V gene lookup returns CDR1 SGHRS and CDR2 YFSETQ. Trimming took 4 bases from V and 4 from J; bases not matched to a gene: 10. The CDR3 consists of 16 residues. The CDR3 spells CASSLPTGGRNQPQHF. DNA for the CDR3: TGCGCCAGCAGCCTCCCAACAGGGGGGAGAAATCAGCCCCAGCATTTT.

The genes are TRBV11-1 and TRBJ1-6; the D is unclear. V lost 6 bases to trimming and J lost 8 bases, with 8 bases between them. CDR3 size: 12 residues. From germline, CDR1 is SGHAT and CDR2 FQDESV (reference sequence). The chain's CDR3 is CASSGWDSPLHF. DNA of the CDR3: TGTGCCAGCAGTGGGTGGGATTCACCCCTCCACTTT.

V is TRBV7-3 and J is TRBJ1-3; D is undetermined. CDR1 SGHTA and CDR2 FQGTGA come from the germline V gene. Trimming took off 0 bases at V and 4 bases at J, with 4 bases between the two ends. There are 13 residues in the CDR3. This chain's CDR3 is CASSLTTGNTIYF. The CDR3 DNA sequence: TGTGCCAGCAGCTTAACCACAGGAAACACCATATATTTT.

CDR3 in DNA: TGTGCCAGCCTAAAAGGGGGAGCCAAAAACATTCAGTACTTC. This codes for CASLKGGAKNIQYF. The rearrangement links TRBV6-6 to TRBJ2-4, with D tentatively TRBD1 (6 bases). Germline-derived CDR1 and CDR2 are MNHNY and SVGAGI (reference sequence). CDR3 size: 14 residues. The V end was cut by 8 bases, the J end by 0 bases, with 11 bases between.

The chain uses TRBV7-9 and TRBJ1-4; TRBD1 might be the D (6 bases). Trimming stripped 8 bases from V and 0 bases from J, with 13 bases between. Germline lookup yields CDR1 SEHNR and CDR2 FQNEAQ (reference sequence). The CDR3 has 15 amino acids. The CDR3 DNA sequence: TGTGCCAGCTTAGGGGGGCCCGCAACTAATGAAAAACTGTTTTTT. This codes for CASLGGPATNEKLFF. The complete variable domain, with remaining parts taken from reference TRBV7-9 and TRBJ1-4, reads DTGVSQNPRHKITKRGQNVTFRCDPISEHNRLYWYRQTLGQGPEFLTYFQNEAQLEKSRLLSDRFSAERPKGSFSTLEIQRTEQGDSAMYLCASLGGPATNEKLFFGSGTQLSVL.

This clone came up a few times. V gene TRBV19 combines with J gene TRBJ1-3; weak D call: TRBD1 (6 bases). V was clipped by 7 bases and J by 0 bases, with 13 bases between them. In germline, CDR1 is LNHDA, CDR2 SQIVND (reference sequence). This CDR3 comprises 15 residues. The CDR3, as DNA: TGTGCCAGTACCGGACAGCAGAGCTCTGGAAACACCATATATTTT. It is translated as CASTGQQSSGNTIYF.

The chain has TRBV5-1 and TRBJ2-5; D might be TRBD2 (5 bases). Trimming stripped 1 base from V and 5 bases from J, with 9 bases between. Germline V gene lookup returns CDR1 SGHRS and CDR2 YFSETQ. The CDR3 is 13 residues long. The DNA for the CDR3 is TGCGCCAGCAGCTTGACAGAGCGGGAGACCCAGTACTTC. Protein product: CASSLTERETQYF.

The chain uses TRBV7-2 and TRBJ2-1; no clear D gene. The germline V gene encodes CDR1 SGHTA and CDR2 FQGNSA. The CDR3 length is 12 residues. V lost 5 bases, J lost 5 bases, and 7 bases lay in between. CDR3 protein: CASSPQNNEQFF. The DNA for the CDR3 is TGTGCCAGCAGCCCCCAGAACAATGAGCAGTTCTTC.

V usage is TRBV12-5 and J usage is TRBJ1-1, with TRBD1 matching 8 bases. The CDR3 covers 14 residues. CDR1 is LGHNT, CDR2 FRNRAP, per germline. The junction had 4 bases not matched to a gene; V was cut back by 6 bases and J by 1 base. CDR3 amino acids: CASGRTGTNTEAFF. The CDR3 nucleotides are TGTGCTAGTGGCCGGACAGGGACGAACACTGAAGCTTTCTTT.

This chain joins TRBV5-1 and TRBJ1-4; D is possibly TRBD1 (5 bases). Germline loops: CDR1 SGHRS, CDR2 YFSETQ. The CDR3 is made up of 15 amino acids. V was pared by 4 bases and J by 8 bases, with 18 bases between. CDR3 sequence: CASSPGDGHREKLFF. The DNA of the CDR3 is TGCGCCAGCAGCCCCGGGGACGGCCACCGGGAAAAACTGTTTTTT.

The chain links TRBV5-5 to TRBJ2-5; D is tentatively TRBD1 or TRBD2 (5 bases each). CDR1 and CDR2 (germline): SGHKS, YYEKEE (reference sequence). The ends were cut back, 0 bases at V and 7 bases at J, with 16 bases in the middle. This CDR3 contains 15 residues. CDR3 DNA sequence: TGTGCCAGCAGCTTGGGAGGCGGGCCCACAGGGACCCAGTACTTC. Translated, it gives CASSLGGGPTGTQYF.

The CDR3 protein is CASSRTGAQPQHF. CDR3 nucleotide sequence: TGTGCCAGCAGTAGGACAGGGGCTCAGCCCCAGCATTTT. The J gene is TRBJ1-5, the V gene TRBV27; 9 bases agree with TRBD1. With V trimmed by 5 bases and J by 6 bases, 2 bases remained unmatched. Germline assignment: CDR1 MNHEY and CDR2 SMNVEV (reference sequence). The CDR3 is made up of 13 amino acids.